This T cell receptor (beta chain) was sequenced during a study of T cell responses to AZD1222 COVID-19 vaccine. Across the whole study: Analyses pooled second doses at about 4 or about 12 weeks. Study results and limitations: Most donors were white British, females outnumbered males, and clonal diversity was possibly underestimated. At baseline, just a handful of AZD1222 recipients tested seropositive. As reported, nearly half of all spike-specific TCRs target variant regions that are unmutated.

Germline loops: CDR1 KGHSH, CDR2 LQKENI. Trimming removed 2 bases from V and 1 base from J, with 19 bases in between. CDR3 length equals 18 residues. Points on this clone: Its antigen is unidentified.

The assay was immunoSEQ multiplex PCR, and TCRdb's table has in-frame clones only and misses some. Of 100,000 to 150,000 clones listed, around 90% are singletons. This sample comprised peripheral blood, obtained on day 0 of AZD1222 vaccination. The receptor was derived from an adult in good health. The chain recombines TRBV18 with TRBJ2-3; a possible D gene is TRBD2 (6 bases). The CDR3 DNA sequence: TGTGCCAGCTCACCATTCGTTTCGCGGGGCCGGGGCACAGATACGCAGTATTTT. Residues: CASSPFVSRGRGTDTQYF. Full variable domain (remainder filled in from reference TRBV18 and TRBJ2-3): NAGVMQNPRHLVRRRGQEARLRCSPMKGHSHVYWYRQLPEEGLKFMVYLQKENIIDESGMPKERFSAEFPKEGPSILRIQQVVRGDSAAYFCASSPFVSRGRGTDTQYFGPGTRLTVL.